This T cell receptor beta chain was observed in a study of B cell selection in AIRE deficiency. The study, taken as a whole, reports: Only around a tenth of 3,500 to 4,500 shared Treg sequences were patient-specific; 31.6% healthy-specific. Shared Treg sequences were biased toward short CDR3s with few non-templated nucleotide insertions.

Regulatory T cells were sorted as CD4+CD25hiCD127low/negative cells. This CDR3 has 12 amino acids. Trimming took off 1 base at V and 9 bases at J, with 9 bases between the two ends. Per germline, CDR1 SEHNR and CDR2 FQNEAQ (reference sequence). This clone was seen more than once but under ten times. Antigen: not known. Sequenced by immunoSEQ multiplex PCR; TCRdb stores in-frame clones only, minus some. The sample has about 21,000 clones, 94% seen once. This rearrangement joins TRBV7-9 to TRBJ1-2, with TRBD1 as a possible D gene (5 bases). Sequenced: Tregs sorted from PBMCs. This receptor was taken from a human donor with AIRE deficiency. CDR3 amino acids: CASSLEGRRYTF. The CDR3 DNA reads TGTGCCAGCAGCTTAGAGGGGAGGCGCTACACCTTC.